These 2 T cell receptor beta chains were sequenced from one sample in a study of blood T cells in healthy people across ages. Using a J-beta primer mix together with a sample-barcoded 5' primer, a second PCR was run for roughly 6 to 11 cycles. TCRdb reprocessed the 5' RACE reads with MiXCR, giving one entry per CDR3 protein. This sample has 650,000 or so distinct CDR3 sequences, with about 50% found just once. The material sequenced was blood. The receptor set was obtained from a woman older than 75 in good health.

This clonotype was detected many times. The chain has TRBV6-2 or TRBV6-3 and TRBJ1-5; the D is unclear. The germline V and J ends were trimmed by 0 bases and 2 bases, with 11 bases remaining between them. There are 16 residues in the CDR3. Germline V gene lookup returns CDR1 MNHEY and CDR2 SVGEGT. The CDR3 nucleotides are TGTGCCAGCAGTTACTCGGCGACCTGGGGCAATCAGCCCCAGCATTTT. Translated: CASSYSATWGNQPQHF.

The chain couples TRBV7-9 to TRBJ2-5; a possible D gene is TRBD1 (6 bases). The CDR3 extends over 16 amino acids. Trimming removed 6 bases from V and 3 bases from J, with 20 bases in between. The germline V gene has CDR1 SEHNR and CDR2 FQNEAQ (reference sequence). The CDR3 coding sequence is TGTGCCAGCAGTCCCACAGGGCCACGCCCGGAAGAGACCCAGTACTTC. Amino acids: CASSPTGPRPEETQYF.